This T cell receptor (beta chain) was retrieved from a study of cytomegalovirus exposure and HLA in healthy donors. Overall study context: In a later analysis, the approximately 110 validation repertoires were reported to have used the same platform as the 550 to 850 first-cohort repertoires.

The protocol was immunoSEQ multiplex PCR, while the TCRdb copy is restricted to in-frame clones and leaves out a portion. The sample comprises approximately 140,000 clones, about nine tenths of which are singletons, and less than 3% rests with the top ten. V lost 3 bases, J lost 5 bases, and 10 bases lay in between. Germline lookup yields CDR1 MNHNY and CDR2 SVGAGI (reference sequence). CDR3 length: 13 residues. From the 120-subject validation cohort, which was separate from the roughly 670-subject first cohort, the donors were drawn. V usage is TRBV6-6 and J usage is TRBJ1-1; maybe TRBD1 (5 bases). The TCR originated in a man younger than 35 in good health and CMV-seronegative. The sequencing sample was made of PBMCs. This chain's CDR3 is CASSYQGMTEAFF. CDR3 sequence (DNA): TGTGCCAGCAGTTATCAGGGTATGACTGAAGCTTTCTTT.